Below, 14 T cell receptor beta chains from the same sample are listed, as sequenced in a study of T cell repertoires in cytomegalovirus infection. TCRdb itself ran the reads through MiXCR, one entry per CDR3 protein. Among a few hundred thousand distinct CDR3 sequences listed, roughly 15% were seen once. Sequencing was done on a sample of PBMCs. The receptors were gathered from a human donor in good health (CMV status not recorded). Some clones in this sample may be carry-over from other donors' samples.

This clonotype appeared a few times. The CDR3 coding sequence is TGCGCCAGCAGCCAAGCCCCGGGACTAGCGGATACGCAGTATTTT. It is translated as CASSQAPGLADTQYF. The J gene is TRBJ2-3, the V gene TRBV4-1; 10 bases agree with TRBD2. The CDR3 contains 15 residues. The V and J ends lost 1 base and 6 bases, in that order; junction bases with no gene match: 4. Germline V gene data show CDR1 as MGHRA and CDR2 as YSYEKL.

A few counts support this clonotype. This chain links TRBV2 with TRBJ2-2; D may correspond to TRBD1 or TRBD2 (5 bases each). CDR3 length equals 15 residues. V was trimmed by 10 bases and J by 5 bases, leaving 20 bases between them. The germline CDR1 and CDR2 sequences are SNHLY and FYNNEI. The CDR3 sequence is CATKAGDLKTGELFF. The CDR3 DNA reads as TGTGCCACCAAAGCCGGGGACCTTAAAACCGGGGAGCTGTTTTTT.

A word on this clonotype: This probably arose from a read error, given a far larger clone one base away. This CDR3 reads CSSSPTGGGNQPQHF. The DNA of the CDR3 is TGTTCCAGCAGCCCTACAGGGGGCGGGAATCAGCCCCAGCATTTT. The rearrangement links TRBV6-8 to TRBJ1-5, with 9 nucleotides matching TRBD1. The germline gives CDR1 MNHGY, CDR2 SAAAGT. The CDR3 runs 15 residues.

The chain links TRBV7-2 to TRBJ1-4; maybe TRBD1 (6 bases). V was clipped by 5 bases and J by 8 bases, with 15 bases between them. From germline, CDR1 is SGHTA and CDR2 FQGNSA. The CDR3 consists of 14 residues. This CDR3 reads CASSQDRSDEKLFF. In nucleotides, the CDR3 is TGTGCCAGCAGCCAGGACAGATCTGACGAAAAACTGTTTTTT.

J is TRBJ1-6 and V is TRBV9; D perhaps matches TRBD1 (5 bases). V lost 0 bases to trimming and J lost 2 bases, with 9 bases between them. Germline CDR1 and CDR2: SGDLS and YYNGEE. The CDR3 contains 16 residues. CDR3 residues: CASSVGETAYNSPLHF. The CDR3 nucleotides read TGTGCCAGCAGCGTAGGGGAGACAGCCTATAATTCACCCCTCCACTTT.

The chain joins TRBV28 to TRBJ1-5, with 11 bases matching TRBD1. This CDR3 is 17 amino acids long. V lost 5 bases and J lost 2; bases outside the gene matches: 8. Germline loops: CDR1 MDHEN, CDR2 SYDVKM. The CDR3 nucleotides read TGTGCCAGCAGTCGGGACAGGGGGTCATATGGCAATCAGCCCCAGCATTTT. It translates to CASSRDRGSYGNQPQHF.

The chain links TRBV2 to TRBJ2-3, with 10 nucleotides matching TRBD1. V gave up 7 bases and J gave up 3 bases; unmatched junction bases: 10. Germline CDR1 and CDR2: SNHLY and FYNNEI. The CDR3 loop spans 16 amino acids. In DNA, the CDR3 is TGTGCCAGCACCGGGTACCGGGACAGGGGAACAGATACGCAGTATTTT. This sequence encodes CASTGYRDRGTDTQYF.

This clonotype came up many times. CDR3 DNA sequence: TGTGCCAGCAGCTCCCGCCGGACAGGGCCAGCCGGAGAGGGTTCACCCCTCCACTTT. Amino acid sequence: CASSSRRTGPAGEGSPLHF. The V call is TRBV7-2, the J call TRBJ1-6, with 8 positions matching TRBD1. V lost 4 bases and J lost 9; bases outside the gene matches: 20. The CDR3 is made up of 19 amino acids. Germline V lookup: CDR1 SGHTA, CDR2 FQGNSA.

The chain uses TRBV11-2 and TRBJ2-6; 8 positions agree with TRBD1. The V gene end was trimmed by 5 bases and the J gene end by 4 bases; junction bases not matched to a gene: 10. Germline CDR1 and CDR2: SGHAT and FQNNGV. The CDR3 length is 17 residues. The CDR3 spells CASSQGAGSTGANVLTF. Written as DNA, the CDR3 is TGTGCCAGCAGCCAGGGGGCAGGGTCCACCGGGGCCAACGTCCTGACTTTC.

This clonotype was recorded many times. CDR3 loop: CASSYSRDRAYEQYF. The CDR3 DNA sequence: TGTGCCAGCAGTTACTCCCGGGACAGAGCCTACGAGCAGTACTTC. The chain joins TRBV7-2 to TRBJ2-7, with TRBD1 matching over 7 bases. CDR3 length: 15 residues. Germline CDR1 is SGHTA and CDR2 is FQGNSA. The V gene end was trimmed by 6 bases and the J gene end by 2 bases; junction bases not matched to a gene: 10.

At least ten counts were recorded for this clonotype. This chain uses TRBV6-5 with TRBJ1-3; 7 bases agree with TRBD1. The CDR3 consists of 16 residues. In germline, CDR1 is MNHEY, CDR2 SVGAGI. Germline trimming cut 2 bases from V and 2 bases from J; bases unmatched to any gene: 6. The CDR3 nucleotides are TGTGCCAGCAGTTACACAACGACAGGGACTGGAAACACCATATATTTT. The encoded protein is CASSYTTTGTGNTIYF.

This clonotype was detected ten times or more. The gene calls are TRBV7-2 and TRBJ2-7; no clear D gene. CDR1 is SGHTA and CDR2 is FQGNSA in the germline V gene. V was pared by 4 bases and J by 3 bases, with 13 bases between. The CDR3 extends over 14 amino acids. The CDR3 loop is CASSSYGLNYEQYF. The CDR3 nucleotides are TGTGCCAGCAGCTCGTACGGATTAAACTACGAGCAGTACTTC.

V is TRBV7-2 and J is TRBJ2-7; TRBD1 might be the D (5 bases). CDR3 length: 13 residues. Trimming took 5 bases from V and 0 from J, leaving 8 bases between them. Germline V gene sequence: CDR1 SGHTA, CDR2 FQGNSA. The CDR3 spells CASSLQASYEQYF. The DNA of the CDR3 is TGTGCCAGCAGCCTACAGGCCTCCTACGAGCAGTACTTC.

This clonotype was observed many times. CDR3 in DNA: TGTGCCAGCAGCTTGCCTGCCACTGGCGGGGGGAGCACAGATACGCAGTATTTT. This gives the protein CASSLPATGGGSTDTQYF. The chain couples TRBV7-2 to TRBJ2-3; TRBD2 matches at 8 bases. The CDR3 extends over 18 amino acids. With 3 bases clipped from V and 0 bases from J, the junction kept 11 bases outside the gene matches. In germline, CDR1 is SGHTA, CDR2 FQGNSA.